Ten or more counts support the clone carrying this T cell receptor (beta chain). Its antigen is not identified. Germline and junction disagree at one end, which may indicate a read error. The data stem from a study of early T cells in non-severe SARS-CoV-2 infection. Study-wide points: VDJdb matching, biased toward anti-spike CD8 responses, missed private and CD4 specificities.

Individual cDNA molecules were tagged with unique molecular identifiers. TCRdb analysed the 5' RACE reads with MiXCR anew, one entry per CDR3 protein. The sample carries under 85,000 distinct CDR3 sequences, about an eighth recorded once. Sample: whole blood, taken at baseline. This receptor was identified in an adult who was a healthcare worker with PCR-confirmed SARS-CoV-2 infection or an uninfected control (not recorded which).

The DNA of the CDR3 is TGTGCCAGCAGCTTAGCCAATGAGCAGTTCTTC. This translates into CASSLANEQFF. The J gene is TRBJ2-1, the V gene TRBV12-3 or TRBV12-4; D is unresolved. CDR3 length equals 11 residues.